The next 3 T cell receptor beta chains were all read from a single sample in a study of T cells after yellow fever vaccination. From the 5' RACE reads, TCRdb called clonotypes with MiXCR, one entry per CDR3 protein. This sample carries about 160,000 distinct CDR3 sequences, more than 5.5% of them seen once, and the ten largest clones take 2.5%. This specimen consisted of CD4+ T cells sorted from PBMCs, obtained roughly 5 days after the first yellow fever vaccination. These receptors all come from a man aged 18 to 29 who received the YFV17D yellow fever vaccine.

V usage is TRBV12-3 or TRBV12-4 and J usage is TRBJ1-4, with D uncertain. V dropped 1 base and J dropped 8 bases, with 20 bases sitting between them. The CDR3 is 17 residues long. The CDR3 DNA sequence: TGTGCCAGCAGTTTAGACTTACAAGCGGGCCCGTCCGAAAAACTGTTTTTT. This encodes CASSLDLQAGPSEKLFF.

This clonotype was seen only a few times. The chain's CDR3 is CASSPFEGGSYEQYF. CDR3 sequence (DNA): TGTGCCAGCAGTCCCTTTGAAGGGGGATCCTACGAGCAGTACTTC. The chain combines TRBV6-5 with TRBJ2-7; TRBD1 might be the D (6 bases). The V and J ends lost 5 bases and 1 base respectively, with 15 bases between them. Germline CDR1 and CDR2: MNHEY and SVGAGI. The CDR3 covers 15 residues.

This clonotype was seen ten or more times. V gene TRBV5-1 combines with J gene TRBJ1-1, with D possibly matching TRBD1 (5 bases). The V end was cut by 8 bases, the J end by 1 base, with 15 bases between. In germline, CDR1 is SGHRS, CDR2 YFSETQ. The CDR3 contains 14 residues. The CDR3 nucleotides read TGCGCCAGTGAACCCGACAGTCAGAACACTGAAGCTTTCTTT. Its translation: CASEPDSQNTEAFF.